Listed below are T cell receptor beta chains from one sample, sequenced in a study of memory CD4+ T cells and cytomegalovirus serostatus. Measured with immunoSEQ multiplex PCR; TCRdb has only the in-frame clones, and not every one. The profile shows tens of thousands of clones, roughly 81% of them singletons. Sequenced input: memory CD4+ T cells from blood. Receptor source: an adult in good health and CMV-seronegative. CDR3s include the opening cysteine and the closing phenylalanine or tryptophan. The order of the fields is V gene, clone size, D gene, J gene, CDR3 protein, CDR3 DNA. A D gene is named only where the DNA matches it firmly. Where a row states a size, it is once, few, many or the class of an expanded clone; other rows omit it.

v_call: TRBV2; clone_size: few; d_call: -; j_call: TRBJ1-1; cdr3_aa: CASGIQKNTEAFF; cdr3_nt: TGTGCCAGTGGGATACAGAAGAACACTGAAGCTTTCTTT
v_call: TRBV11-3; clone_size: -; d_call: TRBD1; j_call: TRBJ1-1; cdr3_aa: CASSSPGQLMNTEAFF; cdr3_nt: TGTGCCAGCAGCTCCCCGGGACAGCTCATGAACACTGAAGCTTTCTTT
v_call: TRBV27; clone_size: -; d_call: -; j_call: TRBJ2-1; cdr3_aa: CASSSSQGRRSFSDEQFF; cdr3_nt: TGTGCCAGCAGTTCAAGCCAGGGAAGACGATCGTTTAGCGATGAGCAGTTCTTC
v_call: TRBV6-5; clone_size: -; d_call: -; j_call: TRBJ2-3; cdr3_aa: CASSITGTDTQYF; cdr3_nt: TGTGCCAGCAGTATAACGGGGACAGATACGCAGTATTTT
v_call: TRBV11-3; clone_size: -; d_call: TRBD2; j_call: TRBJ2-1; cdr3_aa: CASSGRTGGLAGVSYNEQFF; cdr3_nt: TGTGCCAGCAGCGGGCGGACAGGGGGACTAGCGGGAGTCTCCTACAATGAGCAGTTCTTC
v_call: TRBV7-3; clone_size: -; d_call: TRBD1; j_call: TRBJ1-1; cdr3_aa: CASSDTPTTGGSEAFF; cdr3_nt: TGTGCCAGCAGCGATACCCCAACGACAGGGGGCTCTGAAGCTTTCTTT
v_call: TRBV28; clone_size: -; d_call: -; j_call: TRBJ1-3; cdr3_aa: CASSSRTASGNTIYF; cdr3_nt: TGTGCCAGCAGCTCAAGGACTGCTTCTGGAAACACCATATATTTT
v_call: TRBV9; clone_size: -; d_call: -; j_call: TRBJ1-4; cdr3_aa: CASSVERGLVGEKLFF; cdr3_nt: TGTGCCAGCAGCGTAGAAAGGGGCCTGGTTGGGGAAAAACTGTTTTTT
v_call: TRBV6-1; clone_size: -; d_call: -; j_call: TRBJ2-6; cdr3_aa: CASSEIRLSGANVLTF; cdr3_nt: TGTGCCAGCAGTGAAATACGGCTCTCTGGGGCCAACGTCCTGACTTTC
v_call: TRBV7-2; clone_size: -; d_call: TRBD2; j_call: TRBJ2-1; cdr3_aa: CASRPGGRPLHEQFF; cdr3_nt: TGTGCCAGCAGGCCGGGAGGGCGCCCGTTGCATGAGCAGTTCTTC
v_call: TRBV2; clone_size: -; d_call: TRBD2; j_call: TRBJ2-1; cdr3_aa: CASSRTSGRYEQFF; cdr3_nt: TGTGCCAGCAGTCGGACTAGCGGGAGATATGAGCAGTTCTTC
v_call: TRBV28; clone_size: few; d_call: -; j_call: TRBJ2-3; cdr3_aa: CASLPGAWDTQYF; cdr3_nt: TGTGCCAGCCTACCCGGGGCCTGGGATACGCAGTATTTT
v_call: TRBV6-5; clone_size: -; d_call: -; j_call: TRBJ2-1; cdr3_aa: CASSYYGMINNEQFF; cdr3_nt: TGTGCCAGCAGTTACTACGGGATGATCAACAATGAGCAGTTCTTC
v_call: TRBV10-3; clone_size: -; d_call: TRBD1; j_call: TRBJ2-7; cdr3_aa: CAIKTTGSSYEQYF; cdr3_nt: TGTGCCATCAAAACGACAGGGAGCTCCTACGAGCAGTACTTC
v_call: TRBV11-2; clone_size: -; d_call: -; j_call: TRBJ1-2; cdr3_aa: CASSPASGYTF; cdr3_nt: TGTGCCAGCAGCCCAGCTTCTGGCTACACCTTC
v_call: TRBV6-5; clone_size: once; d_call: -; j_call: TRBJ1-5; cdr3_aa: CASSQDRNQPQHF; cdr3_nt: TGTGCCAGCAGCCAGGACAGAAATCAGCCCCAGCATTTT
v_call: TRBV28; clone_size: -; d_call: TRBD2; j_call: TRBJ2-6; cdr3_aa: CASIPGGISGANVLTF; cdr3_nt: TGTGCCAGCATCCCGGGGGGGATCTCTGGGGCCAACGTCCTGACTTTC
v_call: TRBV18; clone_size: -; d_call: -; j_call: TRBJ2-2; cdr3_aa: CASSPRRSADTGELFF; cdr3_nt: TGTGCCAGCTCACCTCGCCGGTCCGCGGACACCGGGGAGCTGTTTTTT
v_call: TRBV9; clone_size: few; d_call: -; j_call: TRBJ1-2; cdr3_aa: CASSGGGYGYTF; cdr3_nt: TGTGCCAGCAGCGGCGGTGGCTATGGCTACACCTTC
v_call: TRBV7-8; clone_size: -; d_call: TRBD1; j_call: TRBJ2-1; cdr3_aa: CASSVRQGMRQFF; cdr3_nt: TGTGCCAGCAGCGTCCGACAGGGAATGAGGCAGTTCTTC
v_call: TRBV7-2; clone_size: -; d_call: -; j_call: TRBJ2-4; cdr3_aa: CASSSGGTGLVQYF; cdr3_nt: TGTGCCAGCAGCTCGGGTGGGACAGGACTAGTTCAGTACTTC
v_call: TRBV18; clone_size: -; d_call: TRBD1; j_call: TRBJ2-1; cdr3_aa: CASLAGGRNNEQFF; cdr3_nt: TGTGCCAGTTTGGCAGGGGGTAGAAACAATGAGCAGTTCTTC
v_call: TRBV7-8; clone_size: -; d_call: TRBD1; j_call: TRBJ1-2; cdr3_aa: CASSFRGQGITNYGYTF; cdr3_nt: TGTGCCAGCAGCTTCCGAGGACAGGGCATAACAAACTATGGCTACACCTTC
v_call: TRBV27; clone_size: -; d_call: -; j_call: TRBJ1-2; cdr3_aa: CASRYAGERFGYTF; cdr3_nt: TGTGCCAGCCGCTATGCGGGGGAGAGGTTTGGCTACACTTTC
v_call: TRBV7-2; clone_size: -; d_call: -; j_call: TRBJ1-4; cdr3_aa: CASSLMSRGIEKLFF; cdr3_nt: TGTGCCAGCAGCTTAATGAGTAGGGGGATTGAAAAACTGTTTTTT
v_call: TRBV11-3; clone_size: -; d_call: -; j_call: TRBJ1-3; cdr3_aa: CASSLAPGSGNTIYF; cdr3_nt: TGTGCCAGCAGCTTAGCGCCCGGGTCCGGAAACACCATATATTTT
v_call: TRBV16; clone_size: -; d_call: -; j_call: TRBJ2-5; cdr3_aa: CASSQVQTAGETQYF; cdr3_nt: TGTGCCAGCAGCCAAGTGCAGACAGCGGGAGAGACCCAGTACTTC
v_call: TRBV29-1; clone_size: -; d_call: -; j_call: TRBJ1-3; cdr3_aa: CSVLIFGNTIYF; cdr3_nt: TGCAGCGTCCTTATATTTGGAAACACCATATATTTT
v_call: TRBV15; clone_size: -; d_call: TRBD2; j_call: TRBJ2-2; cdr3_aa: CATSVYPRGAGELFF; cdr3_nt: TGTGCCACCAGCGTATATCCTCGGGGGGCCGGGGAGCTGTTTTTT
v_call: TRBV7-8; clone_size: -; d_call: -; j_call: TRBJ2-3; cdr3_aa: CASSLVIPALGTDTQYF; cdr3_nt: TGTGCCAGCAGCTTAGTTATTCCAGCGTTAGGGACAGATACGCAGTATTTT
v_call: TRBV19; clone_size: -; d_call: -; j_call: TRBJ1-2; cdr3_aa: CASSIGGSLRDGYTF; cdr3_nt: TGTGCCAGTAGTATTGGAGGGAGCTTGCGGGATGGCTACACCTTC
v_call: TRBV6-5; clone_size: few; d_call: -; j_call: TRBJ1-1; cdr3_aa: CATGGPNTEAFF; cdr3_nt: TGTGCCACTGGGGGACCGAACACTGAAGCTTTCTTT
v_call: TRBV29-1; clone_size: -; d_call: -; j_call: TRBJ2-1; cdr3_aa: CSGRPGLSPSNEQFF; cdr3_nt: TGCAGCGGCCGCCCGGGACTGAGTCCCTCCAATGAGCAGTTCTTC
v_call: TRBV7-9; clone_size: -; d_call: TRBD2; j_call: TRBJ2-1; cdr3_aa: CASSATQREGREQFF; cdr3_nt: TGTGCCAGCAGCGCTACTCAGCGGGAGGGCCGTGAGCAGTTCTTC
v_call: TRBV5-1; clone_size: -; d_call: TRBD2; j_call: TRBJ2-1; cdr3_aa: CASSLGTSGYNEQFF; cdr3_nt: TGCGCCAGCAGCTTGGGGACTAGCGGCTACAATGAGCAGTTCTTC
v_call: TRBV9; clone_size: -; d_call: -; j_call: TRBJ2-7; cdr3_aa: CASSVGYNSYEQYF; cdr3_nt: TGTGCCAGCAGCGTAGGTTACAACTCCTACGAGCAGTACTTC